The present entry profiles one T cell receptor (beta chain) with its context. This clonotype was counted ten times or more. This clone's antigen is unknown. The sample holds no much larger clone one base away, and base qualities are not on file. This sample is drawn from a study of early T cells in non-severe SARS-CoV-2 infection (dated by TCRdb to the early 2020s). For the wider study: Bulk RNA from unsorted whole blood was used for TCR sequencing, so alpha and beta chains could not be paired. Overall results and qualifications from the work: VDJdb matching was skewed toward anti-spike CD8 responses and likely underestimated virus-specific expansions by missing private and CD4 specificities.

The study was a case-control design nested within a healthcare worker cohort in London, UK, with weekly nasopharyngeal swab PCR tests and blood sampling. Healthcare workers were enrolled in the week of the UK lockdown, from 23 to 31 March 2020, and were followed every week for up to roughly 16 weeks. The method was 5' RACE. TCRdb lists the instrument as NextSeq 500. To correct for sequencing error and PCR bias, the TCR library protocol tagged individual cDNA molecules with unique molecular identifiers. Both TCR alpha and beta chains were sequenced, and tight co-correlation was observed between alpha and beta sequence abundances in each sample. The paper's processing steps were these. V gene, J gene and CDR3 annotation of TCR sequences was performed with Decombinator V4. TCRs were defined as expanded if a significant change between any two time points was detected under a Poisson model with p below 0.0001. TCR abundances were normalised to the total number of TCRs sequenced per sample and were expressed as counts per million. MAIT TCRs were defined by TRAV1-2 paired with TRAJ12, TRAJ20 or TRAJ33, and iNKT TCRs by TRAV10 paired with TRAJ18. VDJdb, accessed 1 November 2021, was searched for CMV, EBV and SARS-CoV-2 annotated TCRs, excluding TCRs annotated for multiple antigens. Using fastp at Q25 and MiXCR, TCRdb reprocessed the public reads and kept productive beta chains. Here each entry gathers all rows of one CDR3 protein and keeps the most common genes and DNA. The V and J calls and clone size come from TCRdb's table, not from the authors' own analysis. Counted in this sample were about 46,000 distinct CDR3 sequences; almost 5.5% of them appeared once. Of the sample, 5% to 6.5% is held by the ten largest clones.

The germline V gene sets CDR1 to SGDLS and CDR2 to YYNGEE. Inclusive of the bounding cysteine and phenylalanine, the CDR3 is 16 residues long. The kept DNA is CDR3 alone, 48 bases in frame from the first base. Trimming leaves V shorter by 2 bases and J shorter by 5 bases, with the junction holding 10 bases beyond the gene matches. The receptor's source is an adult who was a healthcare worker with PCR-confirmed SARS-CoV-2 infection or an uninfected control (not recorded which). This sequence uses TRBV9 and TRBJ2-1; TRBD2 fits 7 bases in the junction. This sample comprised whole blood, obtained at baseline. This receptor carries the CDR3 CASSVSLWLADNEQFF. The nucleotide sequence is given as TGTGCCAGCAGCGTTAGCTTGTGGCTAGCGGACAATGAGCAGTTCTTC.